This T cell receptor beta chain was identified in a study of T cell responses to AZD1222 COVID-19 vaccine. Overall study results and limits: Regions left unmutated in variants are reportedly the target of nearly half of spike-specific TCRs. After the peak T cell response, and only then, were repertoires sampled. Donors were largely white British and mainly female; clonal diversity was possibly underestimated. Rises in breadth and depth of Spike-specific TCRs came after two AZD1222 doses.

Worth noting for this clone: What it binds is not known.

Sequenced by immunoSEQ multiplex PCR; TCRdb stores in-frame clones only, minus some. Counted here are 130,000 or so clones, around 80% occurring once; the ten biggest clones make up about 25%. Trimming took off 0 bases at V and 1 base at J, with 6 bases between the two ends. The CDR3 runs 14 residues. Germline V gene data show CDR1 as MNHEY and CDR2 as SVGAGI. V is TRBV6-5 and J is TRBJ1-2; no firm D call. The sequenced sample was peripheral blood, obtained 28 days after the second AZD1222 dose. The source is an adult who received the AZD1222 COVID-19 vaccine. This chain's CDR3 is CASSYSFDNYGYTF. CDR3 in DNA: TGTGCCAGCAGTTACTCATTTGATAACTATGGCTACACCTTC.